Detailed here is one T cell receptor beta chain. The data are from a study of cytomegalovirus exposure and HLA in healthy donors. At the level of the study: Clustering assigned 70% to 90% of the approximately 400 genotyped donors to the Caucasian-associated ancestry cluster.

The PCR made use of 60 Vbeta and 13 Jbeta primers. Sequenced by immunoSEQ multiplex PCR; TCRdb stores in-frame clones only, minus some. This table holds roughly 97,000 clones, 78% found once. This CDR3 comprises 15 residues. V dropped 4 bases and J dropped 4; count of bases not matched to a gene: 7. Looked up from germline, CDR1 is SGHTS and CDR2 is YDEGEE. The material sequenced was PBMCs. This rearrangement joins TRBV5-8 to TRBJ1-2; 10 nucleotides align to TRBD1. This clonotype was obtained from a middle-aged woman in good health and CMV-seronegative. The CDR3: CASSATGGELYGYTF. Written as DNA, the CDR3 is TGTGCCAGCAGCGCGACAGGGGGCGAGCTCTATGGCTACACCTTC.